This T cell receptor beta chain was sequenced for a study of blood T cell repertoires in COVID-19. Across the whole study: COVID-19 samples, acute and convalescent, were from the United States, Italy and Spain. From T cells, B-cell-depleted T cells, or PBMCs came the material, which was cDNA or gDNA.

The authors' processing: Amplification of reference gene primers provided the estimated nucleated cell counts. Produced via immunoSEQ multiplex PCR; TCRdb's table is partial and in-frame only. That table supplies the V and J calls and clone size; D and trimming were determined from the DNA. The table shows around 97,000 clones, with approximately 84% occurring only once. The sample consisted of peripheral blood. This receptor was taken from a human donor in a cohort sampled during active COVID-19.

The CDR3 sequence: CASSPGLRANYGYTF. CDR3 sequence (DNA): TGTGCCAGCAGCCCCGGTTTAAGAGCTAACTATGGCTACACCTTC. The J gene is TRBJ1-2, the V gene TRBV5-6; D remains unclear. The CDR3 runs 15 residues. The V end was cut by 4 bases, the J end by 0 bases, with 13 bases between. Germline values: CDR1 SGHDT, CDR2 YYEEEE. Full variable domain (remainder filled in from reference TRBV5-6 and TRBJ1-2): DAGVTQSPTHLIKTRGQQVTLRCSPKSGHDTVSWYQQALGQGPQFIFQYYEEEERQRGNFPDRFSGHQFPNYSSELNVNALLLGDSALYLCASSPGLRANYGYTFGSGTRLTVV.